This TCR beta chain originates from a study of OX40 agonist ivuxolimab in advanced cancers. Study summary: The dose of intravenous ivuxolimab that patients received every 2 weeks ranged from 0.01 to 10 mg/kg.

Sequenced by immunoSEQ multiplex PCR; TCRdb stores in-frame clones only, minus some. This sample has about 45,000 clones, with roughly 90% found just once. Concerning this clone itself: The antigen is unknown.

Looked up from germline, CDR1 is MNHEY and CDR2 is SMNVEV (reference sequence). The CDR3 extends over 13 amino acids. Trimming pared 8 bases from V and 5 bases from J, leaving 13 bases between. Study results and caveats: Not determined was the antigen specificity of the expanded peripheral T cells.

Material: CD4+ or CD8+ T cells sorted from blood, obtained in a trial of the OX40 agonist ivuxolimab. This TCR was sampled from an adult with an advanced solid tumor such as melanoma, head and neck, liver or kidney cancer. The V gene is TRBV27, the J gene TRBJ2-1; D perhaps matches TRBD2 (5 bases). The CDR3 reads CASGGSVDNEQFF. As DNA, the CDR3 is TGTGCCAGCGGAGGCTCGGTGGACAATGAGCAGTTCTTC.